This T cell receptor (beta chain) came from a study of human T cells and chemical hapten exposure. The study's findings and limits: Because all patients had alopecia, their immune responses might differ from healthy ones.

In regard to this clonotype: The antigen is not known.

TCRdb fed the RACE reads into MiXCR, producing one record per CDR3 protein. The sample yields approximately 91,000 distinct CDR3 sequences, 11% seen once. The CDR3 consists of 16 residues. Germline V gene data show CDR1 as SGHAT and CDR2 as FQNNGV. The ends lost 4 bases at V and 3 bases at J; junction bases unmatched: 5. Time point reported: patch test 2, 6 weeks after DPC sensitization. Treatment: therapeutic diphenylcyclopropenone sensitization with weekly scalp DPC. The sequencing used whole blood, collected in connection with sensitization to the hapten diphenylcyclopropenone (DPC). J is TRBJ2-1 and V is TRBV11-2; 11 nucleotides agree with TRBD2. This sequence originates from a man between 18 and 29 years old with alopecia areata. Some clones in this sample may be carry-over from other donors' samples. The CDR3 DNA reads TGTGCCAGCAGCTCACCCCTAGCGGGGGGCTACAATGAGCAGTTCTTC. It specifies CASSSPLAGGYNEQFF.